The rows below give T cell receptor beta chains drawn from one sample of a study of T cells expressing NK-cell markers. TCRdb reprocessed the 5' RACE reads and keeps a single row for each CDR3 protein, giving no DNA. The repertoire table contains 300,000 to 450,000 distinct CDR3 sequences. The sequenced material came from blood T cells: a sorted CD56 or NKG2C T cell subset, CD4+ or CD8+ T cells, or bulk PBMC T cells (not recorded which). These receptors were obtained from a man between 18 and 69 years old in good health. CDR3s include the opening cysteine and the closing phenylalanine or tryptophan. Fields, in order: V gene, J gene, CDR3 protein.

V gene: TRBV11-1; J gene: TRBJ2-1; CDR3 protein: CASSPRALGQGAYNEQFF
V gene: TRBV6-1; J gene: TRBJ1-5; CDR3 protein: CASRAGVRDSNQPQHF
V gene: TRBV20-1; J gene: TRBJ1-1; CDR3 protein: CSAPKQGPPNTEAFF
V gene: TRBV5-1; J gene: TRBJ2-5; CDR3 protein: CASSLGLAGVETQYF
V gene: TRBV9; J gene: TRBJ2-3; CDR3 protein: CASSVRRSGTDTQYF
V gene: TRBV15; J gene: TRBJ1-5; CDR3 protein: CATSRDTRGGQPQHF
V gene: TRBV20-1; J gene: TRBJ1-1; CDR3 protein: CSASQGNRRNTEAFF
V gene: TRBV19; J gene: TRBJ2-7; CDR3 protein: CASSMPGGKSYEQYF
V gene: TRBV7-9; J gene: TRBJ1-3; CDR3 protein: CASSSTDRRNTIYF
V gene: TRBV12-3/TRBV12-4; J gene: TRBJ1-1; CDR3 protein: CASTTGGKPNTEAFF
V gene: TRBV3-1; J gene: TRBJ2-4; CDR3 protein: CASSQGYLQYF
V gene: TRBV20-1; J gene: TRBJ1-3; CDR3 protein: CSASGRTGQLNTIYF
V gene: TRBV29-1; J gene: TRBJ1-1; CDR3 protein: CSVSMRAANTEAFF
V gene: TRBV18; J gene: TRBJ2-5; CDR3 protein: CASSRRDGEETQYF
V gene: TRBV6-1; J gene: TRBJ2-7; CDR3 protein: CASSGEGTGTYEQYF
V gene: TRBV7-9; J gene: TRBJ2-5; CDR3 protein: CASSLGPLRGGLETQYF
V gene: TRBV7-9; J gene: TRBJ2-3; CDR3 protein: CASSSTSSGGHYF
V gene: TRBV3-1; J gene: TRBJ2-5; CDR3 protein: CASSQDFSSGQETQYF
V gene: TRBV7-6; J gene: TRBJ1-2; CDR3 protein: CASSPRASGTGTSNYGYTF
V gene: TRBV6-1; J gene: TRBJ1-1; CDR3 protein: CASSLPERAEAFF
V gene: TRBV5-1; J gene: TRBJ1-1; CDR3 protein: CASSFLTGGKTEAFF
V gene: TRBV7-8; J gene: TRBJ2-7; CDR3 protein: CASSGTGLNEQYF
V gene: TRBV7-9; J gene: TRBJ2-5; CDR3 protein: CASSLALRKETQYF
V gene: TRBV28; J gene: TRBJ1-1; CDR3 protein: CASSLGWMNTEAFF
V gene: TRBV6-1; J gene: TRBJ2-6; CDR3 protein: CASCRDPGANVLTF
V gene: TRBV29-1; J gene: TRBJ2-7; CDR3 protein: CSVELPGQPYEQYF
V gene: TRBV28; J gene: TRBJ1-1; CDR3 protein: CASRTGRGRWTEAFF
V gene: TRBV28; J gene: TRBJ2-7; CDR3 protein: CASSSWGGEQYF
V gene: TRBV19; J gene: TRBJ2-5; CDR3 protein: CASSDRGNGETQYF
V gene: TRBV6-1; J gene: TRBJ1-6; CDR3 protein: CASKETVNSPLHF
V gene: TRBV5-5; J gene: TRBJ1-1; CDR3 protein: CASSAITNTEAFF
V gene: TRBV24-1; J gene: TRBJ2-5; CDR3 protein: CATSDFIRTNQETQYF
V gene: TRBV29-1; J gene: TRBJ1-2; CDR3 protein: CSVAAGGNYGYTF
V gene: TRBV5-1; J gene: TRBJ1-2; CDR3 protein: CASRTSGNYGYTF
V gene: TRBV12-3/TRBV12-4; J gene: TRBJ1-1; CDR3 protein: CASRQTGLPAFF
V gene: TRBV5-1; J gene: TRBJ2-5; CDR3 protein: CASSLAFAGFQETQYF
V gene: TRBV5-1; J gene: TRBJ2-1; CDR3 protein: CASSLAAGGRDEQFF
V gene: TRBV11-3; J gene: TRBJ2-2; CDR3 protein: CASSQTGQANTGELFF
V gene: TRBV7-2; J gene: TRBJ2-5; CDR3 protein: CASSYTSLATQYF
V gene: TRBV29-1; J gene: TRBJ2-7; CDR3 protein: CSVEATTGFGQYF
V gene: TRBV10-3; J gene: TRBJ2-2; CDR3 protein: CAISDWGVRTGELFF
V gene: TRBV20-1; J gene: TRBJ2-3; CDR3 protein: CSAREVQLADTQYF
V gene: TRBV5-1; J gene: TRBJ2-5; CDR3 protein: CASSLFPTGVRTETQYF
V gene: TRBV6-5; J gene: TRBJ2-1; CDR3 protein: CASSTSGGQREQFF
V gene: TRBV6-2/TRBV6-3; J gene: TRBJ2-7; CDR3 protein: CASSSSGFEQYF
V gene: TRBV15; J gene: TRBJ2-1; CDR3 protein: CATQAGTGSPDSSYNEQFF
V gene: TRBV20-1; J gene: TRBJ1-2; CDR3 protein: CSAREVQTYYGYTF
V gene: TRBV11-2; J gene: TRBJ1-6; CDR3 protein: CASSLNWASYNSPLHF
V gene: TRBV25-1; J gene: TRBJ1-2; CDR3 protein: CASSESSRADRGRDGYTF
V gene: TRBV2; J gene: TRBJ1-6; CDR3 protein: CASRQQGNYNSPLHF
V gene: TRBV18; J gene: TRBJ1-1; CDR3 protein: CASSLRGRTGAFGAFF
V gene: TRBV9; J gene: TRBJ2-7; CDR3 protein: CASSPRGHLFHEQYF
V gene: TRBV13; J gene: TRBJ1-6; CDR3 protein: CASSSGQGFSPLHF